This record covers a single T cell receptor (beta chain). Its antigen is currently unknown. This same CDR3 is encoded by further DNA sequences in the sample. The data were taken from a study of shared clonotypes between healthy human individuals. Study-level background: The cohort had a couple of women and three men, ages 18 to 49. The study's findings and limits: Shared clonotypes across all four donors exceeded non-shared ones in generation probability. Sequencing depth was expected to influence donor clonotype sharing.

Splitting of each subset's genomic DNA was done evenly across several immunoSEQ plates. Sequencing was performed with immunoSEQ multiplex PCR; in TCRdb, only in-frame clones are kept and a portion is missing. This table holds some 1 million clones, 60% to 80% found once. V lost 1 base and J lost 6, with 9 bases in between. Germline assignment: CDR1 SGHTA and CDR2 FQGNSA. The CDR3 sequence is 14 residues long. Sequencing was carried out using memory CD4+ T cells sorted from blood. Subset reported: CD45RA-negative fraction. The chain recombines TRBV7-2 with TRBJ2-2; a weak D match, TRBD1 (5 bases). This TCR derives from a young man in good health. The CDR3 protein is CASSLVQVPGELFF. In nucleotides, the CDR3 is TGTGCCAGCAGCTTAGTACAGGTCCCCGGGGAGCTGTTTTTT.